Below, 27 T cell receptor beta chains from the same sample are listed, as sequenced in a study of blood T cell repertoires in COVID-19. Only in-frame clones appear in the TCRdb table, and some are missing; sequencing was by immunoSEQ multiplex PCR. The table lists 250,000 to 300,000 clones, 80% to 85% of them singletons. Material for sequencing was PBMCs or T cells enriched from blood (not recorded which). The receptor source for this set is a man in his forties or fifties who had recovered from COVID-19.

The J gene is TRBJ2-1, the V gene TRBV7-2; D might be TRBD1 (6 bases). Trimming shortened V by 5 bases and J by 2 bases, and 13 bases separated the two germline ends. The CDR3 sequence is 15 residues long. Germline lookup yields CDR1 SGHTA and CDR2 FQGNSA. The CDR3 DNA reads as TGTGCCAGCAGCAAACAGGACAGAGCCTACAATGAGCAGTTCTTC. Amino acid sequence: CASSKQDRAYNEQFF.

This chain links TRBV18 with TRBJ1-3; possibly TRBD1 for D (5 bases). This CDR3 has 17 amino acids. V lost 5 bases to trimming and J lost 4 bases, with 21 bases between them. Germline lookup yields CDR1 KGHSH and CDR2 LQKENI. The CDR3 region has the DNA TGTGCCAGCTCAACAAAGCGGGGGACCCCGACCGGAAACACCATATATTTT. This gives the protein CASSTKRGTPTGNTIYF.

The rearrangement joins TRBV3-1 (or the pseudogene TRBV3-2) to TRBJ2-3; perhaps TRBD2 as D (6 bases). The CDR3 is 15 residues long. CDR1 is LGHDT, CDR2 YNNKEL, per germline (reference sequence). Trimming stripped 7 bases from V and 8 bases from J, with 22 bases between. CDR3 amino acids: CASTRGGFGRGTQYF. In DNA form, the CDR3 reads TGTGCCAGCACCCGTGGGGGATTTGGGCGGGGTACGCAGTATTTT.

The chain has TRBV5-1 and TRBJ1-4, with D unclear. Germline V gene data show CDR1 as SGHRS and CDR2 as YFSETQ. The CDR3 covers 15 residues. V lost 4 bases to trimming and J lost 0 bases, with 10 bases between them. Here the CDR3 reads CASSPHTSTNEKLFF. The DNA for the CDR3 is TGCGCCAGCAGCCCCCACACCTCAACTAATGAAAAACTGTTTTTT.

The J gene is TRBJ2-2, the V gene TRBV19; D might be TRBD1 (6 bases). Per the germline V gene, CDR1 is LNHDA and CDR2 is SQIVND (reference sequence). CDR3 length: 16 residues. The germline V and J ends were trimmed by 7 bases and 3 bases, with 18 bases remaining between them. CDR3 in DNA: TGTGCCAGTACTCTAGGGCCCGGGACACACACCGGGGAGCTGTTTTTT. The encoded protein is CASTLGPGTHTGELFF.

This clone was seen a handful of times. The chain has TRBV19 and TRBJ2-7, with 9 positions matching TRBD1. CDR1 LNHDA and CDR2 SQIVND come from the germline V gene (reference sequence). V was clipped by 5 bases and J by 1 base; unmatched bases: 9. This CDR3 comprises 16 residues. The CDR3 DNA reads as TGTGCCAGTAGTGCGTCCTCCGGGACAGGGTCCTACGAGCAGTACTTC. Translating it yields CASSASSGTGSYEQYF.

The chain recombines TRBV6-5 with TRBJ2-2; TRBD1 might be the D (7 bases). The CDR3 runs to 16 residues. The V end lost 0 bases, the J end lost 7 bases, and 15 bases lay between the germline ends. Germline CDR1 MNHEY, CDR2 SVGAGI. The CDR3, as DNA: TGTGCCAGCAGTTACTCGTTCAGGGGGGAGTTCGGGGAGCTGTTTTTT. Its protein product is CASSYSFRGEFGELFF.

This chain joins TRBV27 and TRBJ2-3, with 11 bases aligning to TRBD1. Germline assignment: CDR1 MNHEY and CDR2 SMNVEV (reference sequence). The CDR3 runs to 15 residues. J gave up 4 bases and V 5 bases, and 5 bases lay outside the gene matches. The chain's CDR3 is CASSRRDRGSDTQYF. CDR3 coding DNA: TGTGCCAGCAGTAGACGGGACAGGGGGTCAGATACGCAGTATTTT.

The chain joins TRBV4-3 to TRBJ1-2; 9 bases line up with TRBD1. The CDR3 extends over 15 amino acids. J gave up 10 bases and V 0 bases, and 9 bases lay outside the gene matches. CDR1 and CDR2 from the germline V gene are LGHNA and YSLEER. This chain's CDR3 is CASSQDKQGATSYTF. As DNA, the CDR3 is TGCGCCAGCAGCCAAGACAAACAGGGGGCCACCTCCTACACCTTC.

CDR3 sequence (DNA): TGTGCCACCAGTGGTAGTGGGAGAGATACGCAGTATTTT. It translates to CATSGSGRDTQYF. The rearrangement joins TRBV24-1 to TRBJ2-3, with a weak D call TRBD2 (5 bases). CDR3 length: 13 residues. Trimming stripped 5 bases from V and 5 bases from J, with 10 bases between. The germline CDR1 and CDR2 sequences are KGHDR and SFDVKD.

This clone appeared once. The genes are TRBV5-1 and TRBJ1-6; the D is unclear. The CDR3 is 14 residues long. Germline assignment: CDR1 SGHRS and CDR2 YFSETQ. Trimming left V 0 bases short and J 9 bases short, with 10 bases between. CDR3 nucleotide sequence: TGCGCCAGCAGCTTGGACAGAGCATTTTCACCCCTCCACTTT. Translating gives CASSLDRAFSPLHF. Drawing the rest from reference TRBV5-1 and TRBJ1-6, the complete variable domain is KAGVTQTPRYLIKTRGQQVTLSCSPISGHRSVSWYQQTPGQGLQFLFEYFSETQRNKGNFPGRFSGRQFSNSRSEMNVSTLELGDSALYLCASSLDRAFSPLHFGNGTRLTVT.

V gene TRBV29-1 combines with J gene TRBJ2-1, with 12 positions matching TRBD2. Germline CDR1 SQVTM, CDR2 ANQGSEA. The length of the CDR3 is 14 residues. The CDR3 loop is CSVRLAGVHNEQFF. For the CDR3, the DNA is TGCAGTGTTAGACTAGCGGGGGTCCACAATGAGCAGTTCTTC.

The chain joins TRBV19 to TRBJ1-1; D ambiguous. The CDR3 is made up of 12 amino acids. The V and J ends lost 3 bases and 7 bases respectively, with 9 bases between them. In germline, CDR1 is LNHDA, CDR2 SQIVND (reference sequence). The CDR3 loop reads CASSIGEREAFF. The CDR3 DNA reads TGTGCCAGTAGTATTGGAGAGCGTGAAGCTTTCTTT. The full variable domain, with the rest looked up from reference TRBV19 and TRBJ1-1, is DGGITQSPKYLFRKEGQNVTLSCEQNLNHDAMYWYRQDPGQGLRLIYYSQIVNDFQKGDIAEGYSVSREKKESFPLTVTSAQKNPTAFYLCASSIGEREAFFGQGTRLTVV.

V is TRBV18 and J is TRBJ1-1; D is unresolved. The CDR3 is 14 residues long. V lost 6 bases and J 0 bases, leaving 11 bases between the germline ends. The germline gives CDR1 KGHSH, CDR2 LQKENI. Here the CDR3 reads CASSPGMMNTEAFF. In nucleotides, the CDR3 is TGTGCCAGCTCGCCCGGGATGATGAACACTGAAGCTTTCTTT.

The chain joins TRBV24-1 to TRBJ2-3, with 9 positions matching TRBD1. Germline V gene lookup returns CDR1 KGHDR and CDR2 SFDVKD. J lost 4 bases, V lost 5 bases, and 15 bases had no gene match. The CDR3 is 18 residues long. The CDR3 coding sequence is TGTGCCACCAGTGCAGGACAGGGGCGGATAGGTGGGCCAGATACGCAGTATTTT. This translates into CATSAGQGRIGGPDTQYF.

The chain couples TRBV27 to TRBJ1-2; D is uncertain. CDR1 is MNHEY and CDR2 is SMNVEV in the germline V gene (reference sequence). V was clipped by 2 bases and J by 0 bases, with 4 bases between them. CDR3 length equals 13 residues. The CDR3 nucleotides are TGTGCCAGCAGTTTAACAGCTAACTATGGCTACACCTTC. Its translation is CASSLTANYGYTF.

The rearrangement links TRBV7-2 to TRBJ1-1; tentatively, D is TRBD1 (6 bases). The CDR3 loop spans 13 amino acids. V lost 4 bases and J 4 bases, leaving 10 bases between the germline ends. The V gene's germline CDR1 is SGHTA and CDR2 FQGNSA. This chain's CDR3 is CASSSKGGTEAFF. The CDR3 DNA is TGTGCCAGCAGCTCTAAAGGGGGCACTGAAGCTTTCTTT.

This chain links TRBV7-3 with TRBJ1-1; maybe TRBD1 (6 bases). Germline V gene sequence: CDR1 SGHTA, CDR2 FQGTGA. Trimming took off 5 bases at V and 3 bases at J, with 10 bases between the two ends. The CDR3 totals 13 residues. The CDR3 is CASSRYRDTEAFF. CDR3 DNA sequence: TGTGCCAGCAGCCGGTACAGGGACACTGAAGCTTTCTTT. Full variable domain (remainder filled in from reference TRBV7-3 and TRBJ1-1): GAGVSQTPSNKVTEKGKYVELRCDPISGHTALYWYRQSLGQGPEFLIYFQGTGAADDSGLPNDRFFAVRPEGSVSTLKIQRTERGDSAVYLCASSRYRDTEAFFGQGTRLTVV.

This clone came up once. The rearrangement links TRBV10-3 to TRBJ1-2, with 10 bases lining up with TRBD1. The CDR3 consists of 15 residues. CDR1 and CDR2 (germline): ENHRY, SYGVKD. The V and J ends lost 4 bases and 2 bases, in that order; junction bases with no gene match: 4. The CDR3 DNA sequence: TGTGCCATCAGTGCGGGACAGGGGAGGAACTATGGCTACACCTTC. It translates to CAISAGQGRNYGYTF.

The chain carries TRBV10-3 and TRBJ2-7; 8 bases are shared with TRBD1. The CDR3 sequence is 16 residues long. Germline lookup yields CDR1 ENHRY and CDR2 SYGVKD. J was trimmed by 5 bases and V by 7 bases; bases with no gene match: 16. The CDR3 bases are TGTGCCATCAACCCAACAAAAAGACAGGGGACGGACGAGCAGTACTTC. It translates to CAINPTKRQGTDEQYF.

J is TRBJ2-1 and V is TRBV5-4, with no clear D. V dropped 0 bases and J dropped 0 bases, with 4 bases sitting between them. The CDR3 has 14 amino acids. The germline V gene has CDR1 SGHNT and CDR2 YYREEE (reference sequence). The CDR3 here is CASSLERSYNEQFF. As DNA, the CDR3 is TGTGCCAGCAGCTTGGAGCGCTCCTACAATGAGCAGTTCTTC.

The V gene is TRBV7-9, the J gene TRBJ2-2; D may be TRBD1 (6 bases). V was clipped by 6 bases and J by 4 bases, with 18 bases between them. This CDR3 is built from 16 residues. Looked up from germline, CDR1 is SEHNR and CDR2 is FQNEAQ (reference sequence). The CDR3 region has the DNA TGTGCCAGCAGTAGATTCAGGGGAAAGGGCACCGGGGAGCTGTTTTTT. Its translation: CASSRFRGKGTGELFF. The full variable domain, in which reference TRBV7-9 and TRBJ2-2 provide the parts outside the CDR3, is DTGVSQNPRHKITKRGQNVTFRCDPISEHNRLYWYRQTLGQGPEFLTYFQNEAQLEKSRLLSDRFSAERPKGSFSTLEIQRTEQGDSAMYLCASSRFRGKGTGELFFGEGSRLTVL.

The chain combines TRBV10-2 with TRBJ2-2, with 11 bases aligning to TRBD2. Germline V gene lookup returns CDR1 WSHSY and CDR2 SAAADI. The CDR3 is 17 amino acids. V trimming: 3 bases; J trimming: 7 bases; junction bases outside the gene matches: 10. The CDR3 protein is CASSEQLAGARSGELFF. The CDR3 coding sequence is TGCGCCAGCAGTGAACAACTAGCGGGAGCGAGAAGCGGGGAGCTGTTTTTT.

CDR3 in DNA: TGTGCCTGGGGAGGACACCTTTACGAGCAGTACTTC. It specifies CAWGGHLYEQYF. The V call is TRBV30, the J call TRBJ2-7; D is tentatively TRBD1 or TRBD2 (5 bases each). The V end lost 5 bases, the J end lost 4 bases, and 12 bases lay between the germline ends. Germline V gene lookup returns CDR1 GTSNPN and CDR2 SVGIG (reference sequence). The CDR3 consists of 12 residues.

The V and J genes are TRBV30 and TRBJ2-3; D is uncertain. CDR3 length: 12 amino acids. Trimming cost V 3 bases and J 2 bases, with 6 bases left between them. Germline V gene sequence: CDR1 GTSNPN, CDR2 SVGIG (reference sequence). In DNA, the CDR3 is TGTGCCTGGAGCGGTGACACAGATACGCAGTATTTT. Translating it yields CAWSGDTDTQYF.

The chain couples TRBV5-6 to TRBJ1-3, with no clear D. Deletions cut 5 bases from V and 5 bases from J, with 17 bases between. The CDR3 spans 15 residues. Germline V gene sequence: CDR1 SGHDT, CDR2 YYEEEE. The CDR3 DNA sequence: TGTGCCAGCAGTTTGAACAGTGAACCTAGAAACACCATATATTTT. Residues: CASSLNSEPRNTIYF.

Here the CDR3 DNA reads TGTGCCAGCAGTCTTCGACAGGGGTCATATGAAAAACTGTTTTTT. Translating it yields CASSLRQGSYEKLFF. The chain employs TRBV6-5 and TRBJ1-4; 8 bases agree with TRBD1. V dropped 5 bases and J dropped 6; count of bases not matched to a gene: 8. Germline V gene lookup returns CDR1 MNHEY and CDR2 SVGAGI. The CDR3 has 15 amino acids.